These 32 T cell receptor beta chains were sequenced from one sample in a study of spatial heterogeneity in lung cancer (dated by TCRdb to the late 2010s). Per the publication, the time point label means: sample taken at primary tumor resection. TCR sequencing used whole RNA extracted from tumor and nontumor lung tissue, or from cryopreserved PBMC samples, without cell sorting. Library preparation used 5' RACE. Sequencing used a NextSeq 500. The public sequencing data were trimmed at Q25 with fastp and processed into clonotypes with MiXCR by TCRdb, which kept only in-frame beta chains. Rows matching on CDR3 protein sequence are summarized as one entry with the most common DNA and genes. For this sample there are roughly 6,900 distinct CDR3 sequences; more than 5.5% appear just once. 9% of the sample comes from the top ten. Sequencing used normal lung tissue next to the tumor, obtained at surgery. These receptors were taken from a female donor with early-stage non-small cell lung cancer.

About this clonotype itself: Found in a library prepared for alpha chains, this beta chain is an off-target read, and its abundance has little meaning. The chain employs TRBV6-1 and TRBJ2-1; tentatively, D is TRBD2 (6 bases). This CDR3 region has 15 residues. V shed 1 base and J shed 2 bases, with 9 bases lying between them. The germline CDR1 and CDR2 sequences are MNHNS and SASEGT. The CDR3 reads CASSEDGGAYNEQFF. CDR3 nucleotide sequence: TGTGCCAGCAGTGAAGATGGCGGGGCCTACAATGAGCAGTTCTTC.

For this clonotype: Since the library was made to target alpha chains, this beta chain is a stray read and its abundance is not meaningful. The chain carries TRBV11-2 and TRBJ2-7, with D perhaps TRBD2 (6 bases). Germline CDR1 reads SGHAT; CDR2 reads FQNNGV. The CDR3 is 15 residues long. Trimming pared 1 base from V and 3 bases from J, leaving 13 bases between. The CDR3 DNA reads as TGTGCCAGCAGCTTAGGTGGTAGCGGAAACTACGAGCAGTACTTC. Translation: CASSLGGSGNYEQYF.

This clonotype was seen at least ten times. This beta chain lies outside the target of a library built for alpha chains; its clone size means little. The CDR3 DNA follows: TGTGCCATCAGTGAGTCCCCGAGGGACTATGGCTACACCTTC. Its protein product is CAISESPRDYGYTF. The chain uses TRBV10-3 and TRBJ1-2, with D unresolved. The CDR3 is 14 amino acids. Germline CDR1 ENHRY, CDR2 SYGVKD. Between the trimmed V and J ends, which lost 0 bases and 3 bases, there was a span of 8 bases.

This clonotype is medium-sized within its sample. Since the library was made to target alpha chains, this beta chain is a stray read and its abundance is not meaningful. V usage is TRBV4-1 and J usage is TRBJ2-7, with TRBD1 matching over 12 bases. The germline V gene encodes CDR1 MGHRA and CDR2 YSYEKL. Trimming took 2 bases from V and 4 from J; bases not matched to a gene: 15. This CDR3 has 19 amino acids. CDR3 amino acids: CASSQFSVPGQGARYEQYF. The DNA of the CDR3 is TGCGCCAGCAGCCAATTTTCCGTGCCGGGACAGGGGGCGAGGTACGAGCAGTACTTC.

This clonotype qualifies as medium-sized. The library was built for alpha chains, so this beta chain is an off-target read and its size means little. The rearrangement joins TRBV20-1 to TRBJ2-3; 10 bases are shared with TRBD2. Per germline, CDR1 DFQATT and CDR2 SNEGSKA (reference sequence). The CDR3 has 14 residues. J was trimmed by 4 bases and V by 5 bases; bases with no gene match: 6. The CDR3 region has the DNA TGCAGTGCTCGAGCTAGCGGGAGTTCAGATACGCAGTATTTT. As protein: CSARASGSSDTQYF.

By share of the sample, this clonotype is medium-sized (0.01 to 0.1%). The size of this beta chain means little, since it is a stray read in a library made for alpha chains. The chain uses TRBV4-1 and TRBJ2-3, with D maybe TRBD2 (7 bases). Trimming stripped 0 bases from V and 2 bases from J, with 18 bases between. The CDR3 consists of 18 residues. Germline assignment: CDR1 MGHRA and CDR2 YSYEKL. The CDR3 is CASSQDKGDYGVTDTQYF. The CDR3 DNA is TGCGCCAGCAGCCAAGATAAGGGGGACTATGGAGTCACAGATACGCAGTATTTT.

At least ten counts were recorded for this clonotype. The library was prepared for alpha chains; this beta chain is a stray read, so its frequency means little. The chain employs TRBV20-1 and TRBJ2-3; 8 nucleotides agree with TRBD2. Germline V gene data show CDR1 as DFQATT and CDR2 as SNEGSKA (reference sequence). The V segment lost 3 bases and the J segment 8 bases; nucleotides outside the gene matches: 10. The CDR3 loop spans 14 amino acids. The CDR3 here is CSASYKRELGTQYF. CDR3 sequence (DNA): TGCAGTGCTAGTTACAAGCGGGAGTTAGGTACGCAGTATTTT.

In its sample, this clonotype is medium-sized. With the library built for alpha chains, this beta chain is off target and its frequency is not meaningful. The CDR3 sequence is CASSTPGAREQYF. In nucleotides, the CDR3 is TGTGCCAGCAGTACCCCCGGAGCTAGGGAGCAGTACTTC. The chain is built from TRBV6-2 or TRBV6-3 and TRBJ2-7; D unclear. CDR1 is MNHEY, CDR2 SVGEGT, per germline. CDR3 length: 13 amino acids. The ends were cut back, 5 bases at V and 7 bases at J, with 15 bases in the middle.

This clonotype has ten or more counts. Because this beta chain is a stray read in a library intended to capture alpha chains, its abundance should not be given much weight. The genes are TRBV15 and TRBJ2-5, with TRBD1 as a possible D gene (8 bases). Germline-derived CDR1 and CDR2 are LNHNV and YYDKDF (reference sequence). This CDR3 has 16 amino acids. The germline V and J ends were trimmed by 0 bases and 5 bases, with 16 bases remaining between them. The CDR3 spells CATSREGQGGWETQYF. CDR3 bases: TGTGCCACCAGCAGAGAAGGACAGGGAGGGTGGGAGACCCAGTACTTC.

With respect to this clonotype: This beta chain slipped into a library made for alpha chains as a stray read, so its size is not meaningful. The chain uses TRBV5-1 and TRBJ2-3; TRBD2 matches 9 bases. Germline CDR1 is SGHRS and CDR2 is YFSETQ. The CDR3 runs 16 residues. Trimming cost V 3 bases and J 1 base; bases outside gene matches: 6. DNA for the CDR3: TGCGCCAGCAGCTCCGGGACTAGCTTTCGCACAGATACGCAGTATTTT. It yields the protein CASSSGTSFRTDTQYF.

A word on this clonotype: With the library built for alpha chains, this beta chain is off target and its frequency is not meaningful. The chain links TRBV30 to TRBJ2-3; 8 bases are a match to TRBD2. The V gene end was trimmed by 0 bases and the J gene end by 4 bases; junction bases not matched to a gene: 6. Germline V gives CDR1 GTSNPN, CDR2 SVGIG (reference sequence). This CDR3 region has 15 residues. Written as DNA, the CDR3 is TGTGCCTGGAGTGTCCCGGGACTAGGGGCAGATACGCAGTATTTT. Encoded protein: CAWSVPGLGADTQYF. The variable domain in full, with the rest retrieved from reference TRBV30 and TRBJ2-3, is SQTIHQWPATLVQPVGSPLSLECTVEGTSNPNLYWYRQAAGRGLQLLFYSVGIGQISSEVPQNLSASRPQDRQFILSSKKLLLSDSGFYLCAWSVPGLGADTQYFGPGTRLTVL.

In its sample, this clonotype ranks as medium-sized (0.01 to 0.1%). With the library built for alpha chains, this beta chain is off target and its frequency is not meaningful. The CDR3 loop is CASSLSFLYGYTF. The CDR3 DNA is TGTGCCAGCAGTTTAAGTTTTCTCTATGGCTACACCTTC. V usage is TRBV28 and J usage is TRBJ1-2; D is unclear. The germline gives CDR1 MDHEN, CDR2 SYDVKM. CDR3 length: 13 residues. V was trimmed by 2 bases and J by 4 bases, leaving 8 bases between them.

This clonotype was counted ten times or more. This beta chain is an off-target read within a library intended for alpha chains, so its frequency means little. The rearrangement uses TRBV20-1 and TRBJ1-6; 10 bases are shared with TRBD1. V shed 1 base and J 9 bases; nucleotides not matched to a gene: 6. This CDR3 spans 15 amino acids. Germline CDR1 and CDR2: DFQATT and SNEGSKA (reference sequence). CDR3 amino acids: CSARVGTGDSSPLHF. The CDR3 DNA is TGCAGTGCTAGAGTGGGGACAGGGGATAGTTCACCCCTCCACTTT.

By its share, this clonotype is medium-sized. With the library built for alpha chains, this beta chain is off target and its frequency is not meaningful. DNA for the CDR3: TGTGCCAGCAGTTTATCGGCTAGCCCAGATACGCAGTATTTT. The encoded protein is CASSLSASPDTQYF. V and J are TRBV27 and TRBJ2-3, with D possibly TRBD2 on 5 matching bases. Germline values: CDR1 MNHEY, CDR2 SMNVEV (reference sequence). V lost 0 bases and J 4 bases, leaving 8 bases between the germline ends. The CDR3 covers 14 residues.

This clonotype was counted ten times or more. This beta chain appears as a stray read in a library generated for alpha chains; its size is not informative. The chain has TRBV5-4 and TRBJ2-1; possibly TRBD2 for D (5 bases). The germline V gene encodes CDR1 SGHNT and CDR2 YYREEE (reference sequence). V was shortened by 3 bases and J by 0 bases, with 16 bases between the two germline ends. This CDR3 comprises 17 residues. CDR3 sequence: CASSSLVARGSYNEQFF. The DNA for the CDR3 is TGTGCCAGCAGCTCCCTCGTCGCCCGGGGCTCCTACAATGAGCAGTTCTTC.

By frequency in the sample, this clonotype is medium-sized (0.01 to 0.1%). This beta chain turned up in a library designed for alpha chains; as an off-target read, its abundance says little. The chain recombines TRBV12-3 or TRBV12-4 with TRBJ2-2; a possible D gene is TRBD1 (6 bases). Trimming took off 7 bases at V and 4 bases at J, with 10 bases between the two ends. The CDR3 contains 13 residues. The CDR3 spells CASTGQSTGELFF. As DNA, the CDR3 is TGTGCCAGCACCGGACAGTCCACCGGGGAGCTGTTTTTT.

This clonotype has at least ten counts. A library made for alpha chains picked up this beta chain off target, so its size means little. The chain employs TRBV9 and TRBJ2-7, with 13 bases lining up with TRBD2. J gave up 4 bases and V 4 bases, and 11 bases lay outside the gene matches. The CDR3 is 17 residues long. Per the germline V gene, CDR1 is SGDLS and CDR2 is YYNGEE. CDR3 sequence: CASSPPTSGRAGYEQYF. DNA for the CDR3: TGTGCCAGCAGCCCCCCCACTAGCGGGAGGGCAGGGTACGAGCAGTACTTC.

Comments on this clonotype: This beta chain represents an off-target read in a library built for alpha chains; its size is of limited meaning. CDR3 nucleotides: TGTGCCAGCAGCCCAGGGCAGGGGGATAGCAATCAGCCCCAGCATTTT. Residues: CASSPGQGDSNQPQHF. This chain links TRBV7-9 with TRBJ1-5; 7 bases agree with TRBD1. V dropped 5 bases and J dropped 0; count of bases not matched to a gene: 7. The CDR3 covers 16 residues. Germline lookup yields CDR1 SEHNR and CDR2 FQNEAQ (reference sequence).

This clonotype was counted only a few times. This beta chain is a stray sequence in a library constructed for alpha chains; its clone size is not meaningful. The rearrangement uses TRBV18 and TRBJ2-3; 10 positions agree with TRBD2. Losses at the gene ends were 3 bases for V and 7 bases for J; bases not matched to a gene: 13. Germline values: CDR1 KGHSH, CDR2 LQKENI. The CDR3 runs 17 residues. CDR3 nucleotides: TGTGCCAGCTCACCCCCTCGTAGCGGGAGGAACCATAATACGCAGTATTTT. Translating it yields CASSPPRSGRNHNTQYF.

There are many counts of this clonotype. This beta chain is a stray read from a library made for alpha chains; its abundance is not meaningful. The J gene is TRBJ2-3, the V gene TRBV4-2; unclear D gene. Germline V lookup: CDR1 LGHNA, CDR2 YNFKEQ. The CDR3 consists of 16 residues. Trimming removed 4 bases from V and 0 bases from J, with 14 bases in between. The CDR3 DNA is TGTGCCAGCAGCCCCGGTCCTGGTCCGAGCACAGATACGCAGTATTTT. Encoded protein: CASSPGPGPSTDTQYF.

This clonotype is judged medium-sized. This beta chain is off target for a library built for alpha chains, so its abundance means little. The chain carries TRBV20-1 and TRBJ2-7; TRBD2 might be the D (5 bases). The V end was cut by 6 bases, the J end by 9 bases, with 27 bases between. The CDR3 spans 15 residues. The V gene's germline CDR1 is DFQATT and CDR2 SNEGSKA (reference sequence). The CDR3 loop reads CSAPPTSDGVTRQYF. DNA of the CDR3: TGCAGTGCACCCCCAACTAGTGACGGGGTCACTAGGCAGTACTTC.

This clonotype was counted ten times or more. This beta chain is an unintended read in a library built for alpha chains; its size means little. CDR3 region: CASSLSSPSGGYTF. The CDR3 nucleotides are TGTGCCAGCAGTTTATCTTCGCCTTCTGGTGGCTACACCTTC. The chain combines TRBV27 with TRBJ1-2; D is uncertain. The CDR3 runs to 14 residues. V lost 0 bases and J lost 7, with 12 bases in between. Germline assignment: CDR1 MNHEY and CDR2 SMNVEV (reference sequence).

In regard to this clonotype: Since the library was made to target alpha chains, this beta chain is a stray read and its abundance is not meaningful. The V gene is TRBV27, the J gene TRBJ2-1; 10 bases are a match to TRBD2. This CDR3 spans 15 amino acids. The ends lost 3 bases at V and 8 bases at J; junction bases unmatched: 7. Germline CDR1 reads MNHEY; CDR2 reads SMNVEV (reference sequence). The CDR3 nucleotides read TGTGCCAGCAGTTTGTGGACTAGCGGTCTCGATGAGCAGTTCTTC. Translating it yields CASSLWTSGLDEQFF.

This clonotype was detected ten times or more. The library was built for alpha chains, so this beta chain is an off-target read and its size means little. V and J are TRBV27 and TRBJ2-1; 14 nucleotides match TRBD2. The J segment lost 9 bases and the V segment lost 5 bases, leaving 12 bases of the junction unmatched. In germline, CDR1 is MNHEY, CDR2 SMNVEV (reference sequence). The CDR3 spans 17 residues. CDR3 DNA: TGTGCCAGCAGTGGAACCGGGACTAGCGGGAGTATCCGTGAGCAGTTCTTC. Translated, it gives CASSGTGTSGSIREQFF.

This clonotype was counted many times. As an off-target read in a library built for alpha chains, this beta chain has a frequency of little significance. This sequence joins TRBV5-1 and TRBJ2-5; 7 bases fit TRBD2. V gave up 5 bases and J gave up 1 base; unmatched junction bases: 8. CDR3 size: 15 residues. Germline CDR1 reads SGHRS; CDR2 reads YFSETQ. The CDR3 region is CASRGSWEGQETQYF. The CDR3 nucleotides are TGCGCCAGCAGGGGATCGTGGGAGGGCCAAGAGACCCAGTACTTC.

In its sample, this clonotype was seen many times. This beta chain is an unintended read in a library built for alpha chains; its size means little. V gene TRBV6-2 or TRBV6-3 combines with J gene TRBJ2-7; 9 nucleotides line up with TRBD1. The CDR3 length is 15 residues. CDR1 MNHEY and CDR2 SVGEGT come from the germline V gene. Germline trimming cut 0 bases from V and 7 bases from J; bases unmatched to any gene: 7. The CDR3 reads CASSYSWTGAGEQYF. The CDR3 bases are TGTGCCAGCAGTTACTCGTGGACAGGGGCTGGGGAGCAGTACTTC.

This clonotype is termed medium-sized. Because the library targeted alpha chains, this beta chain is an off-target read whose size means little. The rearrangement joins TRBV3-1 to TRBJ1-3; D is undetermined. The ends were cut back, 1 base at V and 4 bases at J, with 5 bases in the middle. This CDR3 has 13 amino acids. Germline loops: CDR1 LGHDT, CDR2 YNNKEL (reference sequence). The DNA for the CDR3 is TGTGCCAGCAGCCAAGCACGGGGAAACACCATATATTTT. Protein product: CASSQARGNTIYF.

In regard to this clonotype: Being off target in a library aimed at alpha chains, this beta chain has a size of little meaning. This chain uses TRBV4-2 with TRBJ2-3; a possible D gene is TRBD2 (6 bases). Germline lookup yields CDR1 LGHNA and CDR2 YNFKEQ. V was cut by 4 bases and J by 4 bases, with 12 bases left in between. There are 14 residues in the CDR3. CDR3 nucleotide sequence: TGTGCCAGCAGCCGGGGTAGACTAGCAGATACGCAGTATTTT. As protein: CASSRGRLADTQYF.

Remarks on this clonotype: Being off target in a library aimed at alpha chains, this beta chain has a size of little meaning. The V gene is TRBV28, the J gene TRBJ2-5; 14 positions agree with TRBD2. V shed 7 bases, J shed 3 bases, and the junction held 19 bases outside the gene matches. This CDR3 region has 20 residues. Germline V gene sequence: CDR1 MDHEN, CDR2 SYDVKM. The CDR3 loop reads CASIKGYREGLAGVKETQYF. In DNA, the CDR3 is TGTGCCAGCATTAAAGGGTACAGAGAGGGACTAGCGGGAGTAAAAGAGACCCAGTACTTC.

For this clonotype: A library prepared for alpha chains yielded this beta chain as an off-target read; its size is of little meaning. This chain connects TRBV12-3 or TRBV12-4 to TRBJ1-3, with unresolved D. Trimming took 2 bases from V and 4 from J, leaving 6 bases between them. This CDR3 region has 13 residues. The CDR3 DNA sequence: TGTGCCAGCAGTTTAAACGGCGGAAACACCATATATTTT. Translated, it gives CASSLNGGNTIYF.

Ten or more counts support this clonotype. The library was built for alpha chains, so this beta chain is an off-target read and its size means little. This chain uses TRBV19 with TRBJ2-1; 8 positions match TRBD1. Germline loops: CDR1 LNHDA, CDR2 SQIVND (reference sequence). V lost 5 bases and J lost 6; bases outside the gene matches: 6. This CDR3 is built from 14 residues. The CDR3 loop is CASSRQGSGNEQFF. In DNA form, the CDR3 reads TGTGCCAGTAGTCGACAGGGGTCGGGCAATGAGCAGTTCTTC.

This clonotype is judged medium-sized. This beta chain is an off-target read within a library intended for alpha chains, so its frequency means little. The chain recombines TRBV6-5 with TRBJ1-2; no clear D gene. V was trimmed by 0 bases and J by 2 bases, leaving 10 bases between them. Germline loops: CDR1 MNHEY, CDR2 SVGAGI. This CDR3 has 15 amino acids. The CDR3 DNA reads as TGTGCCAGCAGTTACTCCGCGGACGGAAACTATGGCTACACCTTC. Translated, it gives CASSYSADGNYGYTF.